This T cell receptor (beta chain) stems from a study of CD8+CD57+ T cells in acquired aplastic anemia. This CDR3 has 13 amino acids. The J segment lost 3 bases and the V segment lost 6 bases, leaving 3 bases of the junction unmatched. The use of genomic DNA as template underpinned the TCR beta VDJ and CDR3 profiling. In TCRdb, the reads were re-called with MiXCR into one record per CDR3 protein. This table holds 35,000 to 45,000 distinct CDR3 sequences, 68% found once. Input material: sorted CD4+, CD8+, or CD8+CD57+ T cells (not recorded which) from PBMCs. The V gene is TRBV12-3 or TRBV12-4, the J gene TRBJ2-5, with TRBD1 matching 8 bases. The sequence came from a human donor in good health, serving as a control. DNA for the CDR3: TGTGCCAGCAGCGGACAGGGAAAAGAGACCCAGTACTTC. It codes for CASSGQGKETQYF.